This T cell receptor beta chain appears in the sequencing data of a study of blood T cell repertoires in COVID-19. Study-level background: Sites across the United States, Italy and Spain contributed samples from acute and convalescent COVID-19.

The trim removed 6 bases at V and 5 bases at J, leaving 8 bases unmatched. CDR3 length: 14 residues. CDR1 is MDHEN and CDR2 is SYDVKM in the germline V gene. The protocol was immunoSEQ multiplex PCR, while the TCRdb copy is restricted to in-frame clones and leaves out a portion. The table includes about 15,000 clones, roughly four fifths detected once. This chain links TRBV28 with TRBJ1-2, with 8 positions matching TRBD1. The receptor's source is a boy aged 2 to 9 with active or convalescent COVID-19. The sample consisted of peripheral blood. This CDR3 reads CASRSQGAKYGYTF. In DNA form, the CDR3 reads TGTGCCAGCAGGAGCCAGGGGGCCAAGTATGGCTACACCTTC.